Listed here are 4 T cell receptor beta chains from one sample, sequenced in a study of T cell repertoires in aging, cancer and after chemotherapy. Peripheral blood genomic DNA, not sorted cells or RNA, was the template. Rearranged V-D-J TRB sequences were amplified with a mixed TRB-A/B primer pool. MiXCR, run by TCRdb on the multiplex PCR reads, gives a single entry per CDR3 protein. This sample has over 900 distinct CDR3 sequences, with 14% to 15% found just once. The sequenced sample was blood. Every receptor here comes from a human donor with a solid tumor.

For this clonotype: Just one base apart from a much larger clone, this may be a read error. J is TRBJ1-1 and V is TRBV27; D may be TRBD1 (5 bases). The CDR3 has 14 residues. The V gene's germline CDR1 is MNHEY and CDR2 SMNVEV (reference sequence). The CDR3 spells CAISLSGGNTEAFF. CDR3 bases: TGTGCCATCAGTTTATCCGGGGGGAACACTGAAGCTTTCTTT.

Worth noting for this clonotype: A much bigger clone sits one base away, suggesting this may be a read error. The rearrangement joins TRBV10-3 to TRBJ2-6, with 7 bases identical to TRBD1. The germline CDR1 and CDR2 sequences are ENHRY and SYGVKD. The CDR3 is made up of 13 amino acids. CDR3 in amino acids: CAIKGAGADVLTF. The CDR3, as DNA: TGTGCCATCAAGGGGGCTGGGGCCGACGTCCTGACTTTC.

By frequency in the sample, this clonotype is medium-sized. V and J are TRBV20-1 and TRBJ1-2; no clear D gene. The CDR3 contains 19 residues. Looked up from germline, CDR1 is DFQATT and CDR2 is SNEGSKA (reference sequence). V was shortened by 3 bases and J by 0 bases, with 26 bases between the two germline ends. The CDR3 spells CSASETLREGKLSNYGYTF. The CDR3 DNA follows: TGCAGTGCTAGTGAGACACTACGAGAAGGAAAACTGTCTAACTATGGCTACACCTTC.

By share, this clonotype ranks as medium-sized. The CDR3: CASSLSGTGELFF. In DNA form, the CDR3 reads TGTGCCAGCAGCTTATCGGGAACCGGGGAGCTGTTTTTT. The chain recombines TRBV7-9 with TRBJ2-2; tentative D call: TRBD2 (5 bases). This CDR3 spans 13 amino acids. V lost 2 bases, J lost 5 bases, and 6 bases lay in between. Germline V gene data show CDR1 as SEHNR and CDR2 as FQNEAQ (reference sequence).